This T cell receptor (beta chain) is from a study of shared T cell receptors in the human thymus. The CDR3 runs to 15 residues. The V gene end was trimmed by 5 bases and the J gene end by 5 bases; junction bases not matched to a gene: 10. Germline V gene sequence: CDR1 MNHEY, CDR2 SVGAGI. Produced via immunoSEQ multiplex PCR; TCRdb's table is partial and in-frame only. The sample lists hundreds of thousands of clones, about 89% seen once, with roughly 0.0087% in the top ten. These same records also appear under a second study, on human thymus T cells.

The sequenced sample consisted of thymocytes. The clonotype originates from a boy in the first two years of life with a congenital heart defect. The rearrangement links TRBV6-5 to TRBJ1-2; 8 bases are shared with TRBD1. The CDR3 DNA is TGTGCCAGCAGTGCGGACAGGGAGTGGGGATATGGCTACACCTTC. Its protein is CASSADREWGYGYTF.